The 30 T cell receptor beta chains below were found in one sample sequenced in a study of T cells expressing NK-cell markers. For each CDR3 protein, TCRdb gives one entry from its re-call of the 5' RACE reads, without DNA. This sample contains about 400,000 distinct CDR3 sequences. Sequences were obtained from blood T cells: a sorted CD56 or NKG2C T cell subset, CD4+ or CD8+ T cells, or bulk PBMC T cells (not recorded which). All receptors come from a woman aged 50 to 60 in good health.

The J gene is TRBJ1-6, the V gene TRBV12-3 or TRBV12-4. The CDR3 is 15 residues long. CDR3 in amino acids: CASSLGDREESPLHF.

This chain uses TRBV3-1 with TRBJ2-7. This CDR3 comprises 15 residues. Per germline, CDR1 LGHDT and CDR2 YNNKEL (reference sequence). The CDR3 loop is CASSQDLQGAREQYF.

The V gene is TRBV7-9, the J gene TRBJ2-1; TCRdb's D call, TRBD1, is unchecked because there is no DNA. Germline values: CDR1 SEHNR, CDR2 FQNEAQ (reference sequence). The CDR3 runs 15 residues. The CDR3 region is CASRGGLPPNNEQFF.

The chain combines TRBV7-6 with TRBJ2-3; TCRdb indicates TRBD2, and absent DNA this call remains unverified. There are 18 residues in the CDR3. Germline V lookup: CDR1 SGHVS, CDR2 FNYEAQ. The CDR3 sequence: CASSLLPSSGGNTDTQYF.

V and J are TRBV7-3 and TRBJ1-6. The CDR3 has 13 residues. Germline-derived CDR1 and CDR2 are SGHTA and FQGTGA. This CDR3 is CASSFTLLSPLHF.

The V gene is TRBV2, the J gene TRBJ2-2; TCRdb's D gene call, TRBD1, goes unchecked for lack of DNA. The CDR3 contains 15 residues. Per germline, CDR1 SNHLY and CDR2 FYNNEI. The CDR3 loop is CASRPLTGGTGELFF. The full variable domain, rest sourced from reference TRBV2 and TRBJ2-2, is EPEVTQTPSHQVTQMGQEVILRCVPISNHLYFYWYRQILGQKVEFLVSFYNNEISEKSEIFDDQFSVERPDGSNFTLKIRSTKLEDSAMYFCASRPLTGGTGELFFGEGSRLTVL.

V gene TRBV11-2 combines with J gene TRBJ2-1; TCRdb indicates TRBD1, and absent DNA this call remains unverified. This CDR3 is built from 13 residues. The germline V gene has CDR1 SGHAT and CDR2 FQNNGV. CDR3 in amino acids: CASSSDNPNEQFF.

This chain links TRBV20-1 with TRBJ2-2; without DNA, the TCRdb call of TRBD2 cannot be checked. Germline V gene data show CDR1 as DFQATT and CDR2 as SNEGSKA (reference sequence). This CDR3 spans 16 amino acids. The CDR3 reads CSARDPTSADTGELFF.

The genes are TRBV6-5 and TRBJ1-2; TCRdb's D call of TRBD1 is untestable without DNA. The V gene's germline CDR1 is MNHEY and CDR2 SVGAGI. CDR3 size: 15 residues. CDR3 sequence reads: CASSYAATKGDGYTF.

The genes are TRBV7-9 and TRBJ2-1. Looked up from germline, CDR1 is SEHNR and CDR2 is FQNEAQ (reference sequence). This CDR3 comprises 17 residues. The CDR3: CASSAPRRSHSYNEQFF.

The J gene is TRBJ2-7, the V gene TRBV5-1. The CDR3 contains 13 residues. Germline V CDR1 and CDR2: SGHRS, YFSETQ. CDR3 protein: CASSLSASYEQYF.

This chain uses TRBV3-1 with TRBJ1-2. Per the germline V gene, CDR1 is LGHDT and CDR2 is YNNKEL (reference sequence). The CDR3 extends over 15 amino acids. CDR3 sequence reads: CASSQVGSSNYGYTF.

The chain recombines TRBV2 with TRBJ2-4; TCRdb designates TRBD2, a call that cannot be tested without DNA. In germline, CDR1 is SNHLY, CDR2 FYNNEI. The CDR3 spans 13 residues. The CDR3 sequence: CASRGALKNIQYF.

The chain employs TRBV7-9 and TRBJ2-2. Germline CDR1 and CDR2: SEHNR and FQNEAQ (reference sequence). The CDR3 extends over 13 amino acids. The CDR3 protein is CASSSVGTGELFF.

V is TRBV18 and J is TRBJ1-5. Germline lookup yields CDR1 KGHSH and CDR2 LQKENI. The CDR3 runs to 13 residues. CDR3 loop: CASSQGFNQPQHF.

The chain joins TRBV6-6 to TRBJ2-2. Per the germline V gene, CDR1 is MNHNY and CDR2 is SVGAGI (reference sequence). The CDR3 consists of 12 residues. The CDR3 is CASSMAAGELFF.

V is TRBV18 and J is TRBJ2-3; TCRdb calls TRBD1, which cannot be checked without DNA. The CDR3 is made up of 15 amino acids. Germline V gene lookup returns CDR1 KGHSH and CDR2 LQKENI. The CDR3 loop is CASSRREGVTDTQYF.

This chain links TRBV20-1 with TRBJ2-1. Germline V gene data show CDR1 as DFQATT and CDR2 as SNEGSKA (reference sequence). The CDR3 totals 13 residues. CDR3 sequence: CSARVIRNHEQFF.

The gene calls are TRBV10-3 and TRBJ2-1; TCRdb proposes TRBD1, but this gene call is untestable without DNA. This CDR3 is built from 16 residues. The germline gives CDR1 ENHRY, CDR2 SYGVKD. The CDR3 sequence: CAISDTGSSSYNEQFF.

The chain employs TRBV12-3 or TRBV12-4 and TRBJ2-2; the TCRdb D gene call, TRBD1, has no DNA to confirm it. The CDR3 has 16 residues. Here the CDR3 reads CATRKTGADNTGELFF.

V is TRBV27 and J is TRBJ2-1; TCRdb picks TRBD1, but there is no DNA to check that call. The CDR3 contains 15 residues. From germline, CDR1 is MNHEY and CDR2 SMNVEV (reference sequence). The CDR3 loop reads CASSAPPRGSDEQFF.

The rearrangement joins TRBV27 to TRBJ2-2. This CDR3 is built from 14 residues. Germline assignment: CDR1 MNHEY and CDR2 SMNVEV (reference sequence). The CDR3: CASSQRYSAGELFF.

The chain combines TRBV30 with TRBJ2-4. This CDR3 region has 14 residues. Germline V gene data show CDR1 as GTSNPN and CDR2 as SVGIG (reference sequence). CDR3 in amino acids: CAWSMRLAKNIQYF.

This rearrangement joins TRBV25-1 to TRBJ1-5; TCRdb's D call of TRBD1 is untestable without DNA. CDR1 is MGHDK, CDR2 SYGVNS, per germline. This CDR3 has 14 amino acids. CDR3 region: CASTGQGVGQPQHF. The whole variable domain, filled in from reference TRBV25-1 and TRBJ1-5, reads EADIYQTPRYLVIGTGKKITLECSQTMGHDKMYWYQQDPGMELHLIHYSYGVNSTEKGDLSSESTVSRIRTEHFPLTLESARPSHTSQYLCASTGQGVGQPQHFGDGTRLSIL.

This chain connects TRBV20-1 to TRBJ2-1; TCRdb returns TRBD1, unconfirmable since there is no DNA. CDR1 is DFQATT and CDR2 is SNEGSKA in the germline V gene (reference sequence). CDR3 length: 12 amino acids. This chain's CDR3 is CSARDGPGEQFF.

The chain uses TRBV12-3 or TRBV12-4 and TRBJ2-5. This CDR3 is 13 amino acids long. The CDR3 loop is CASSLATSGTQYF.

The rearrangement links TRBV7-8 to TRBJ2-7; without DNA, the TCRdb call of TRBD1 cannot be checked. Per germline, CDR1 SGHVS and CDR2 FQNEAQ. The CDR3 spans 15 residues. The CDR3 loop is CASSVSTGHRSEQYF.

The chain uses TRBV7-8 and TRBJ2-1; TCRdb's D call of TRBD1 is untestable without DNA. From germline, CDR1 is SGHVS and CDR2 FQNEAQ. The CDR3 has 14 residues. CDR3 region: CASREAQQGNEQFF. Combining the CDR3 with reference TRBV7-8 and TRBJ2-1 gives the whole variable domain GAGVSQSPRYKVAKRGQDVALRCDPISGHVSLFWYQQALGQGPEFLTYFQNEAQLDKSGLPSDRFFAERPEGSVSTLKIQRTQQEDSAVYLCASREAQQGNEQFFGPGTRLTVL.

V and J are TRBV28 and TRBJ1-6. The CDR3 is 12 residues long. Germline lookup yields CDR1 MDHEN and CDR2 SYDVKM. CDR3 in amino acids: CASSLSNKPLHF.

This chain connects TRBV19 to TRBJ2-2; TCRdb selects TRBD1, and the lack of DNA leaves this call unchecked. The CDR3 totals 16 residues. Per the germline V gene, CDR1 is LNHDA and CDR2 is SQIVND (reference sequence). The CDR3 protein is CASSTFTGGNTGELFF. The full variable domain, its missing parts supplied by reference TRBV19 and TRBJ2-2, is DGGITQSPKYLFRKEGQNVTLSCEQNLNHDAMYWYRQDPGQGLRLIYYSQIVNDFQKGDIAEGYSVSREKKESFPLTVTSAQKNPTAFYLCASSTFTGGNTGELFFGEGSRLTVL.